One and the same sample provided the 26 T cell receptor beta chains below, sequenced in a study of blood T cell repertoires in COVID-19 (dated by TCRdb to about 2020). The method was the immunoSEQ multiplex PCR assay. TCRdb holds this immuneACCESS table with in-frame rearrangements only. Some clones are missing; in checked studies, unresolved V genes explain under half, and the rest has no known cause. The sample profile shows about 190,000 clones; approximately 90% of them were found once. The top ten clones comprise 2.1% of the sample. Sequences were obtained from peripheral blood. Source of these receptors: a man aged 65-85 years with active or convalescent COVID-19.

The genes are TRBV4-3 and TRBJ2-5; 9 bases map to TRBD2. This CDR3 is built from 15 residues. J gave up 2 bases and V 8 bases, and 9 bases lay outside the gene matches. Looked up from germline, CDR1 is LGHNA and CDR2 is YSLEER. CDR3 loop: CASGFSGGMQETQYF. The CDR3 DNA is TGCGCCAGCGGGTTTAGCGGGGGTATGCAAGAGACCCAGTACTTC.

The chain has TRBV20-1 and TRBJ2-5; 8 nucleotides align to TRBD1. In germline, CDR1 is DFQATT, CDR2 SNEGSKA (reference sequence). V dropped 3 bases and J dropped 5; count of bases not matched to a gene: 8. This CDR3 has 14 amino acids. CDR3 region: CSASSRGLGETQYF. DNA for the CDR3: TGCAGTGCTAGTAGCAGGGGGCTTGGGGAGACCCAGTACTTC.

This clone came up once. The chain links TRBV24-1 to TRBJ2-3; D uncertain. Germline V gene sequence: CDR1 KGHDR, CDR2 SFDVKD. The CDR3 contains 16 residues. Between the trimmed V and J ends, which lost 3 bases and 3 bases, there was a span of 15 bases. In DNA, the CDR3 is TGTGCCACCAGTGATCCCCGCAATAAAGCTACAGATACGCAGTATTTT. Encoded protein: CATSDPRNKATDTQYF.

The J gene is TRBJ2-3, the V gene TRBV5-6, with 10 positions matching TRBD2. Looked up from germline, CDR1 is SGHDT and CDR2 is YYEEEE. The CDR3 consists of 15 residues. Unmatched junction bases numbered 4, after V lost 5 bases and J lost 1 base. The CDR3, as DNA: TGTGCCAGCAGTTCCGGACTAGCGGGCACAGATACGCAGTATTTT. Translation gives CASSSGLAGTDTQYF.

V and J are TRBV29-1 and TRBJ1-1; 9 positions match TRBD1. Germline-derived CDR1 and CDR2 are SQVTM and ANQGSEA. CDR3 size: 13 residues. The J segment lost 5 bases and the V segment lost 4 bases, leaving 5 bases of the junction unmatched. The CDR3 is CSVGNRGLTEAFF. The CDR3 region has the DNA TGCAGCGTTGGTAACAGGGGGCTTACTGAAGCTTTCTTT.

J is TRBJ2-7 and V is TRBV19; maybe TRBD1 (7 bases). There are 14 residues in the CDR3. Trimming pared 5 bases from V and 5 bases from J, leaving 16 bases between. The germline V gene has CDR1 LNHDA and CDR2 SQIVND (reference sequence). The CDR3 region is CASSWQGGPHEQYF. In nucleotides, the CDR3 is TGTGCCAGTAGTTGGCAGGGGGGTCCCCACGAGCAGTACTTC.

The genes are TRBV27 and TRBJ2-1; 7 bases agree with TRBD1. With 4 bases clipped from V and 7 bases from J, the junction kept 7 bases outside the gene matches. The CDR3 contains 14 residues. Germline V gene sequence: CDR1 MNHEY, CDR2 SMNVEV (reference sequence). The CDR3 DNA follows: TGTGCCAGCAGTTCACCGGGACAGAGAAATGAGCAGTTCTTC. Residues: CASSSPGQRNEQFF.

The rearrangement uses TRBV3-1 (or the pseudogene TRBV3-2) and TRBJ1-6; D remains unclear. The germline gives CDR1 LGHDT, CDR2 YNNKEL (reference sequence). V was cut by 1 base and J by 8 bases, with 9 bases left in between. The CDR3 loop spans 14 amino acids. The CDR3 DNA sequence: TGTGCCAGCAGCCAAGTTACGGGGTATTCACCCCTCCACTTT. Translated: CASSQVTGYSPLHF.

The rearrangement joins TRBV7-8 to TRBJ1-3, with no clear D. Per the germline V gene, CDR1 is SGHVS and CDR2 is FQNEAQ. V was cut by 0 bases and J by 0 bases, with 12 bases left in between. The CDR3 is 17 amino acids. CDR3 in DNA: TGTGCCAGCAGCTTAGCGCAGCAGGCGGGCTCTGGAAACACCATATATTTT. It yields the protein CASSLAQQAGSGNTIYF.

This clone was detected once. In DNA, the CDR3 is TGTGCCAGCAGCCCAATTCCGGGACAGGGAATTCTCTCTGGGGCCAACGTCCTGACTTTC. Its protein is CASSPIPGQGILSGANVLTF. The chain couples TRBV6-2 or TRBV6-3 to TRBJ2-6; 9 positions agree with TRBD1. This CDR3 is built from 20 residues. V gave up 6 bases and J gave up 0 bases; unmatched junction bases: 15. Germline-derived CDR1 and CDR2 are MNHEY and SVGEGT.

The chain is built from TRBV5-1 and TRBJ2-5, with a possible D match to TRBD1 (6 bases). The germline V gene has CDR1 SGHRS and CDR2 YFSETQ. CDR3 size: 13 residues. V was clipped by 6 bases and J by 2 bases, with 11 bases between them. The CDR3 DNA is TGCGCCAGCACGAGGGACAAGCAAGAGACCCAGTACTTC. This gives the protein CASTRDKQETQYF.

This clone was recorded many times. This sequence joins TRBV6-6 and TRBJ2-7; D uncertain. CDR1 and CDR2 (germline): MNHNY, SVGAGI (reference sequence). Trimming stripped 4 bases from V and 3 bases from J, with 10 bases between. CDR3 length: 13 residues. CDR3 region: CASSSAGYYEQYF. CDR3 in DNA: TGTGCCAGCAGTTCTGCAGGTTACTACGAGCAGTACTTC.

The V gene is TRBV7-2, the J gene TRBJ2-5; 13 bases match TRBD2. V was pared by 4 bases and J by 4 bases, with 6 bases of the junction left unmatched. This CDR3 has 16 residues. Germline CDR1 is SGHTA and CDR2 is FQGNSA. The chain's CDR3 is CASSSLTSGRSETQYF. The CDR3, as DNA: TGTGCCAGCAGCTCCCTGACTAGCGGGAGGTCAGAGACCCAGTACTTC.

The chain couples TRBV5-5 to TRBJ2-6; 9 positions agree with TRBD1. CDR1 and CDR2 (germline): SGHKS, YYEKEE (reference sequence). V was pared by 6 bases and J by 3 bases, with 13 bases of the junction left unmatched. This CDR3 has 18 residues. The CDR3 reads CASILQGAHIGGANVLTF. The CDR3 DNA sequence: TGTGCCAGCATTTTACAGGGGGCGCACATTGGTGGGGCCAACGTCCTGACTTTC.

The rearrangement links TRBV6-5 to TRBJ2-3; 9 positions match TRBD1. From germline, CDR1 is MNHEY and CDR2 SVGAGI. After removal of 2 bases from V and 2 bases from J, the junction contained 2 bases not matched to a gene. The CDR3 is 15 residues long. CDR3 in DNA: TGTGCCAGCAGTTACGGACAGGGGAACACAGATACGCAGTATTTT. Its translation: CASSYGQGNTDTQYF.

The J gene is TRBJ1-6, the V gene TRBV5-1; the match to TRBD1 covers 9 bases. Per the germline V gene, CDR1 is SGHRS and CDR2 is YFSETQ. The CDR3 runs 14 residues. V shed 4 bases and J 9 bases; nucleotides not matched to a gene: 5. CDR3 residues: CASSNRDRASPLHF. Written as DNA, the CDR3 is TGCGCCAGCAGCAACCGGGACAGGGCTTCACCCCTCCACTTT.

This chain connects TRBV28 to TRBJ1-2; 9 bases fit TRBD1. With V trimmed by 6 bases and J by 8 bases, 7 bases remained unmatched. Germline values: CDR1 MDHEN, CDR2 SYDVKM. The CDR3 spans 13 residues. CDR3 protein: CASRTGQGGGYTF. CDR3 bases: TGTGCCAGCAGGACGGGACAGGGAGGCGGCTACACCTTC.

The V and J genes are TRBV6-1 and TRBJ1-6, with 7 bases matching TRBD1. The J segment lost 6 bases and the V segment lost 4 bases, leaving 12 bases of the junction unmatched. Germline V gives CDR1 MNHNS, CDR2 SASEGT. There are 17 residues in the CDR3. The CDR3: CASSAVLLGQTNSPLHF. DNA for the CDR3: TGTGCCAGCAGTGCCGTACTCCTGGGACAGACTAATTCACCCCTCCACTTT.

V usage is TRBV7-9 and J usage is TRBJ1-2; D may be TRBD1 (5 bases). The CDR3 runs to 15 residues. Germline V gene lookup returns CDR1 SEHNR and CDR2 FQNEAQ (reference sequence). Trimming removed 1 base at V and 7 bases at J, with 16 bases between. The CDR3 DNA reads TGTGCCAGCAGCTTAGGGGCAGGGAACTTTTTTGGCTACACCTTC. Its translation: CASSLGAGNFFGYTF.

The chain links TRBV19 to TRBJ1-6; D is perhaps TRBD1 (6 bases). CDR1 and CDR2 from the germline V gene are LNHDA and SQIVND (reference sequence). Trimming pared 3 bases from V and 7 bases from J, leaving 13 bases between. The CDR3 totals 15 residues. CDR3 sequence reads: CASSIAGAGNSPLHF. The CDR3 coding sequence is TGTGCCAGTAGTATTGCGGGGGCTGGAAATTCACCCCTCCACTTT. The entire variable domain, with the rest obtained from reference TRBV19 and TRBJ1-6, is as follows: DGGITQSPKYLFRKEGQNVTLSCEQNLNHDAMYWYRQDPGQGLRLIYYSQIVNDFQKGDIAEGYSVSREKKESFPLTVTSAQKNPTAFYLCASSIAGAGNSPLHFGNGTRLTVT.

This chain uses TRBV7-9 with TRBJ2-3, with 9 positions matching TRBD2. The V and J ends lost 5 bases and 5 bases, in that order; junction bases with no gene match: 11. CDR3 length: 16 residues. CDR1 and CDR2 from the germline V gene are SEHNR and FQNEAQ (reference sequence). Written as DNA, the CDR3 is TGTGCCAGCAGCCCTCCCTTGCGGGAGGGCCTAGATACGCAGTATTTT. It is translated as CASSPPLREGLDTQYF.

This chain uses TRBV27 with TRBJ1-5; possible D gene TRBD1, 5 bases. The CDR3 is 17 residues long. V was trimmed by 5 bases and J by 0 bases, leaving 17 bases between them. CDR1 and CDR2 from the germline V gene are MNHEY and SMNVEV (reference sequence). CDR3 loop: CASSHKGGTFSNQPQHF. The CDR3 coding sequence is TGTGCCAGCAGTCACAAAGGCGGGACGTTTAGCAATCAGCCCCAGCATTTT.

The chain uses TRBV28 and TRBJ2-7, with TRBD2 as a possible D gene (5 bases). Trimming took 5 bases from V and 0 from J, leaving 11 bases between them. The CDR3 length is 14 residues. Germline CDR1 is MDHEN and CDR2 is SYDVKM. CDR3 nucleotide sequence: TGTGCCAGCAGTCGGGAACCCCCCTCCTACGAGCAGTACTTC. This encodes CASSREPPSYEQYF.

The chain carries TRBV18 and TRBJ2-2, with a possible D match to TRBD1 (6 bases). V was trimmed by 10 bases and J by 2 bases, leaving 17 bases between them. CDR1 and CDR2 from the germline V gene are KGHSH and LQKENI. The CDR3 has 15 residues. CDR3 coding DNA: TGTGCCACCGTTGATGGGGGCCGTAACACCGGGGAGCTGTTTTTT. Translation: CATVDGGRNTGELFF. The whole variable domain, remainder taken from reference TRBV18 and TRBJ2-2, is NAGVMQNPRHLVRRRGQEARLRCSPMKGHSHVYWYRQLPEEGLKFMVYLQKENIIDESGMPKERFSAEFPKEGPSILRIQQVVRGDSAAYFCATVDGGRNTGELFFGEGSRLTVL.

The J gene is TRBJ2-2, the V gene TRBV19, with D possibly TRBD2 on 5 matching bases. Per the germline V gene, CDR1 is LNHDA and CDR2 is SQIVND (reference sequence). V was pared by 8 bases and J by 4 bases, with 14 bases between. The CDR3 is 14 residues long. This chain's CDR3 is CASSTPRGTGELFF. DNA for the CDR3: TGTGCCAGTTCCACCCCTCGGGGCACCGGGGAGCTGTTTTTT.

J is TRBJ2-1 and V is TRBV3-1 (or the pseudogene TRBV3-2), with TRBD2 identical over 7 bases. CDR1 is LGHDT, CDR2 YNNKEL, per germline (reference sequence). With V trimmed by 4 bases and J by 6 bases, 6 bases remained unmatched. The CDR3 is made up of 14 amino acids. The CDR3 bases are TGTGCCAGCAGCCTAACGTCGGGGGGCAATGAGCAGTTCTTC. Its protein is CASSLTSGGNEQFF.